Presented here are 24 T cell receptor beta chains from one specimen sequenced in a study of vaccination effects on CD4 cells after COVID-19. Their antigens remain unidentified. Profiling relied on immunoSEQ multiplex PCR, and the TCRdb table lists in-frame clones only, not all of them. This sample yields about 66,000 clones, of which approximately 76% are seen a single time; more than 0.9% belongs to the top ten. Before sequencing, viral peptide pools were used by the ViraFEST assay to expand antigen-specific CD4+ T cells. Between days 9 and 10 of culture, CD4+ T cells were separated out. Participants each got two BNT162b2 or mRNA-1273 vaccine doses. The specimen comprised CD4+ T cells from PBMCs cultured with HCoV-OC43 spike peptides, sampled after COVID-19 vaccination. This sample's subset: HCoV-OC43 spike overlapping peptide pool stimulation. These receptors originate from a human donor who received a COVID-19 vaccine.

The V and J genes are TRBV5-1 and TRBJ1-2, with 7 bases that match TRBD1. This CDR3 is built from 13 residues. Germline CDR1 SGHRS, CDR2 YFSETQ. V shed 4 bases and J 2 bases; nucleotides not matched to a gene: 2. CDR3 region: CASSGGQNYGYTF. CDR3 bases: TGCGCCAGCAGCGGGGGACAGAACTATGGCTACACCTTC.

The V call is TRBV5-6, the J call TRBJ1-1; D not resolved. Per germline, CDR1 SGHDT and CDR2 YYEEEE. The ends were cut back, 4 bases at V and 3 bases at J, with 16 bases in the middle. The CDR3 runs to 15 residues. The DNA of the CDR3 is TGTGCCAGCAGCAAGACGCACGGACGGGACACTGAAGCTTTCTTT. Translation: CASSKTHGRDTEAFF.

The chain carries TRBV9 and TRBJ1-6, with a tentative D call TRBD1 (5 bases). Germline V lookup: CDR1 SGDLS, CDR2 YYNGEE. The CDR3 has 14 residues. Trimming removed 2 bases from V and 10 bases from J, with 13 bases in between. CDR3 in DNA: TGTGCCAGCAGCGTGGGGGGTCAAGACTCACCCCTCCACTTT. Its protein is CASSVGGQDSPLHF.

The V gene is TRBV5-1, the J gene TRBJ2-3; 9 nucleotides line up with TRBD2. Germline values: CDR1 SGHRS, CDR2 YFSETQ. Trimming at V came to 7 bases and at J to 4 bases, leaving 10 bases not matched to a gene. This CDR3 has 15 amino acids. The CDR3 is CASGPSGGPSDTQYF. Here the CDR3 DNA reads TGCGCCAGCGGTCCCAGCGGGGGGCCTTCAGATACGCAGTATTTT.

This clone has just one count. The J gene is TRBJ2-7, the V gene TRBV6-4; D unresolved. The length of the CDR3 is 15 residues. Per the germline V gene, CDR1 is MRHNA and CDR2 is SNTAGT. V was clipped by 5 bases and J by 3 bases, with 17 bases between them. CDR3 in amino acids: CASSKNPHGYYEQYV. Written as DNA, the CDR3 is TGTGCCAGCAGTAAAAACCCCCATGGGTACTACGAGCAGTACGTC.

The J gene is TRBJ1-5, the V gene TRBV19, with TRBD1 identical over 9 bases. Trimming at V came to 7 bases and at J to 4 bases, leaving 8 bases not matched to a gene. The CDR3 length is 15 residues. Germline CDR1 reads LNHDA; CDR2 reads SQIVND (reference sequence). The CDR3 here is CASTPDRGGNQPQHF. In DNA form, the CDR3 reads TGTGCCAGTACTCCGGACAGGGGAGGGAATCAGCCCCAGCATTTT.

V gene TRBV4-3 combines with J gene TRBJ1-3, with D hard to call. V lost 3 bases, J lost 2 bases, and 14 bases lay in between. The CDR3 length is 16 residues. Germline CDR1 and CDR2: LGHNA and YSLEER. This chain's CDR3 is CASSQESYNPGNTIYF. In DNA, the CDR3 is TGCGCCAGCAGCCAGGAAAGCTATAATCCTGGAAACACCATATATTTT.

J is TRBJ2-6 and V is TRBV24-1; D gene unclear. Looked up from germline, CDR1 is KGHDR and CDR2 is SFDVKD. The CDR3 runs to 16 residues. Trimming took 4 bases from V and 4 from J, leaving 13 bases between them. This CDR3 reads CATSDPSDSGANVLTF. The CDR3 region has the DNA TGTGCCACCAGTGACCCCTCGGATTCCGGGGCCAACGTCCTGACTTTC.

This clone has more than one count but fewer than ten. V gene TRBV5-1 combines with J gene TRBJ2-1; 8 bases are a match to TRBD1. Losses at the gene ends were 0 bases for V and 5 bases for J; bases not matched to a gene: 4. Germline values: CDR1 SGHRS, CDR2 YFSETQ. The CDR3 has 15 amino acids. In DNA, the CDR3 is TGCGCCAGCAGCTTGGACAGGGGGGTTAACAATGAGCAGTTCTTC. It translates to CASSLDRGVNNEQFF. Variable domain in full (rest from reference TRBV5-1 and TRBJ2-1): KAGVTQTPRYLIKTRGQQVTLSCSPISGHRSVSWYQQTPGQGLQFLFEYFSETQRNKGNFPGRFSGRQFSNSRSEMNVSTLELGDSALYLCASSLDRGVNNEQFFGPGTRLTVL.

The J gene is TRBJ1-5, the V gene TRBV4-2; D call uncertain. CDR1 and CDR2 (germline): LGHNA, YNFKEQ. Trimming removed 6 bases from V and 6 bases from J, with 12 bases in between. The CDR3 runs to 13 residues. The CDR3 reads CASRLENGQPQHF. CDR3 sequence (DNA): TGTGCCAGCAGGCTAGAGAACGGTCAGCCCCAGCATTTT.

In nucleotides, the CDR3 is TGTGCCACCAGCAGAGATGCCTCCCGGACAGAGAGCACAGATACGCAGTATTTT. Amino acid sequence: CATSRDASRTESTDTQYF. The rearrangement joins TRBV15 to TRBJ2-3; possible D gene TRBD1, 6 bases. Deletions cut 0 bases from V and 0 bases from J, with 16 bases between. This CDR3 has 18 residues. Germline V gene data show CDR1 as LNHNV and CDR2 as YYDKDF (reference sequence).

This clone was counted a few times. This rearrangement joins TRBV27 to TRBJ2-3; possibly TRBD1 for D (6 bases). Trimming shortened V by 4 bases and J by 5 bases, and 13 bases separated the two germline ends. Germline values: CDR1 MNHEY, CDR2 SMNVEV (reference sequence). This CDR3 is 14 amino acids long. The CDR3 here is CASSSQLQGDTQYF. The CDR3 DNA is TGTGCCAGCAGTTCACAACTACAGGGAGATACGCAGTATTTT.

The chain combines TRBV12-3 or TRBV12-4 with TRBJ2-5, with 7 bases matching TRBD2. The V gene end was trimmed by 6 bases and the J gene end by 5 bases; junction bases not matched to a gene: 6. This CDR3 comprises 13 residues. CDR3 sequence reads: CASSKRGGETQYF. The CDR3 DNA follows: TGTGCCAGCAGCAAGAGGGGAGGGGAGACCCAGTACTTC.

V gene TRBV5-1 combines with J gene TRBJ2-6; no definite D call. The CDR3 totals 14 residues. V was trimmed by 2 bases and J by 0 bases, leaving 3 bases between them. In germline, CDR1 is SGHRS, CDR2 YFSETQ. Here the CDR3 DNA reads TGCGCCAGCAGCTTATACTCTGGGGCCAACGTCCTGACTTTC. Its translation is CASSLYSGANVLTF. The whole variable domain, remainder taken from reference TRBV5-1 and TRBJ2-6, is KAGVTQTPRYLIKTRGQQVTLSCSPISGHRSVSWYQQTPGQGLQFLFEYFSETQRNKGNFPGRFSGRQFSNSRSEMNVSTLELGDSALYLCASSLYSGANVLTFGAGSRLTVL.

The chain carries TRBV29-1 and TRBJ2-5; D is perhaps TRBD1 (6 bases). The germline CDR1 and CDR2 sequences are SQVTM and ANQGSEA. This CDR3 is 17 amino acids long. The V gene lost 0 bases and the J gene lost 5 bases, with 22 bases spanning the gap. The CDR3 nucleotides read TGCAGCGTTGAAGAACCAGGGGCTAGAGTTGGATGGGAGACCCAGTACTTC. Its translation: CSVEEPGARVGWETQYF.

This clone came up a few times. The J gene is TRBJ1-2, the V gene TRBV2, with D possibly TRBD1 on 5 matching bases. Germline V lookup: CDR1 SNHLY, CDR2 FYNNEI. This CDR3 contains 13 residues. V lost 3 bases to trimming and J lost 4 bases, with 9 bases between them. DNA of the CDR3: TGTGCCAGCAGTGAGATGGGGCCCTATGGCTACACCTTC. Protein: CASSEMGPYGYTF.

This clone came up a few times. J is TRBJ2-2 and V is TRBV27, with a tentative D call TRBD2 (7 bases). The V end lost 6 bases, the J end lost 0 bases, and 11 bases lay between the germline ends. Looked up from germline, CDR1 is MNHEY and CDR2 is SMNVEV (reference sequence). CDR3 length: 15 residues. The CDR3 sequence: CASRRGGTNTGELFF. Here the CDR3 DNA reads TGTGCCAGCAGGAGGGGGGGCACGAACACCGGGGAGCTGTTTTTT.

V usage is TRBV6-7 and J usage is TRBJ1-1, with 10 bases fitting TRBD1. TRBV6-7 is recorded as an ORF, its role being uncertain. CDR3 size: 15 residues. V was pared by 4 bases and J by 7 bases, with 9 bases of the junction left unmatched. This CDR3 is CASSSIRDRGGEAFF. CDR3 in DNA: TGTGCCAGCAGTTCCATCCGGGACAGGGGCGGTGAAGCTTTCTTT.

This chain uses TRBV18 with TRBJ2-5; 7 positions match TRBD1. This CDR3 contains 13 residues. The ends lost 4 bases at V and 4 bases at J; junction bases unmatched: 3. CDR1 is KGHSH, CDR2 LQKENI, per germline. The CDR3 spells CASSRDRAETQYF. The CDR3 nucleotides are TGTGCCAGCTCACGAGACAGGGCAGAGACCCAGTACTTC.

The gene calls are TRBV19 and TRBJ2-3, with 7 positions matching TRBD1. Germline V gene lookup returns CDR1 LNHDA and CDR2 SQIVND (reference sequence). The CDR3 sequence is 16 residues long. V was pared by 4 bases and J by 7 bases, with 14 bases of the junction left unmatched. CDR3 loop: CASSTLQGVLRNTQYF. DNA of the CDR3: TGTGCCAGTAGTACGCTCCAGGGGGTCCTGCGAAATACGCAGTATTTT. The full variable domain, rest sourced from reference TRBV19 and TRBJ2-3, is DGGITQSPKYLFRKEGQNVTLSCEQNLNHDAMYWYRQDPGQGLRLIYYSQIVNDFQKGDIAEGYSVSREKKESFPLTVTSAQKNPTAFYLCASSTLQGVLRNTQYFGPGTRLTVL.

The rearrangement uses TRBV28 and TRBJ1-2; no firm D call. Germline CDR1 reads MDHEN; CDR2 reads SYDVKM. Trimming cost V 6 bases and J 2 bases, with 13 bases left between them. CDR3 length equals 14 residues. The CDR3 nucleotides are TGTGCCAGCAGGCAGGCCTCCCTAAACTATGGCTACACCTTC. Translation: CASRQASLNYGYTF.

V gene TRBV2 combines with J gene TRBJ2-1, with a possible D match to TRBD1 (5 bases). The germline V and J ends were trimmed by 10 bases and 8 bases, with 18 bases remaining between them. Germline CDR1 is SNHLY and CDR2 is FYNNEI. The CDR3 runs to 13 residues. The CDR3 region is CATRQLEGDEQFF. CDR3 DNA: TGTGCCACCCGACAGCTAGAAGGCGATGAGCAGTTCTTC. The full variable domain, rest sourced from reference TRBV2 and TRBJ2-1, is EPEVTQTPSHQVTQMGQEVILRCVPISNHLYFYWYRQILGQKVEFLVSFYNNEISEKSEIFDDQFSVERPDGSNFTLKIRSTKLEDSAMYFCATRQLEGDEQFFGPGTRLTVL.

V and J are TRBV7-8 and TRBJ2-7; TRBD1 matches at 7 bases. In germline, CDR1 is SGHVS, CDR2 FQNEAQ. J gave up 2 bases and V 5 bases, and 6 bases lay outside the gene matches. The length of the CDR3 is 14 residues. This CDR3 is CASSGTGQPYEQYV. The CDR3, as DNA: TGTGCCAGCAGCGGAACGGGACAGCCCTACGAGCAGTACGTC.

The V and J genes are TRBV19 and TRBJ1-1; D gene uncertain. The V gene lost 5 bases and the J gene lost 7 bases, with 14 bases spanning the gap. The CDR3 is 13 amino acids. Germline CDR1 reads LNHDA; CDR2 reads SQIVND (reference sequence). The CDR3 sequence is CASSVGNIGEAFF. CDR3 DNA: TGTGCCAGTAGTGTCGGAAATATAGGTGAAGCTTTCTTT.